Following are 4 T cell receptor beta chains from one sample sequenced in a study of follicular helper T cells after annual influenza vaccination. The time point denotes: 2014-2015 season, pre-vaccination. The protocol was immunoSEQ multiplex PCR, while the TCRdb copy is restricted to in-frame clones and leaves out a portion. The sample shows approximately 15,000 clones, around four fifths of them seen only once. Sequences were derived from CXCR5- memory CD4+ T cells sorted from blood, sampled on the day of influenza vaccination. The receptors were gathered from an adult who received the influenza vaccine.

This chain uses TRBV2 with TRBJ1-5; the match to TRBD1 covers 7 bases. The germline CDR1 and CDR2 sequences are SNHLY and FYNNEI. The CDR3 length is 14 residues. V was pared by 7 bases and J by 7 bases, with 10 bases of the junction left unmatched. The CDR3 loop is CASIIDRAGQPQHF. As DNA, the CDR3 is TGTGCCAGCATTATAGACAGGGCTGGGCAGCCCCAGCATTTT.

The V call is TRBV6-4, the J call TRBJ2-3; 9 bases align to TRBD1. The CDR3 totals 15 residues. Germline-derived CDR1 and CDR2 are MRHNA and SNTAGT. Trimming cost V 2 bases and J 4 bases; bases outside gene matches: 4. The CDR3 reads CASSDGDRDADTQYF. The CDR3 nucleotides read TGTGCCAGCAGTGACGGGGACAGGGATGCAGATACGCAGTATTTT.

V gene TRBV6-1 combines with J gene TRBJ2-1; 7 nucleotides agree with TRBD1. Germline V gene lookup returns CDR1 MNHNS and CDR2 SASEGT. This CDR3 is 14 amino acids long. J was trimmed by 12 bases and V by 3 bases; bases with no gene match: 11. The CDR3: CASSDLLTGLRQFF. In DNA form, the CDR3 reads TGTGCCAGCAGTGACCTTTTGACAGGGTTAAGGCAGTTCTTC.

J is TRBJ2-2 and V is TRBV9; no definite D call. Germline V CDR1 and CDR2: SGDLS, YYNGEE. V was trimmed by 4 bases and J by 6 bases, leaving 7 bases between them. The CDR3 covers 12 residues. The CDR3 coding sequence is TGTGCCAGCAGCCCCCCTCCCGGGGAGCTGTTTTTT. It yields the protein CASSPPPGELFF.